The 26 T cell receptor beta chains listed next were all sequenced from one sample in a study of blood T cell repertoires in COVID-19. The method was immunoSEQ multiplex PCR; TCRdb's version includes in-frame clones alone and lacks a portion of them. The sample records fewer than 150,000 clones, 70% to 90% being singletons. The material sequenced was peripheral blood. The source of these receptors is a man aged 45-65 years with acute or convalescent COVID-19.

This sequence joins TRBV27 and TRBJ1-4; 7 bases fit TRBD1. Losses at the gene ends were 1 base for V and 7 bases for J; bases not matched to a gene: 0. This CDR3 has 13 amino acids. Germline V gene sequence: CDR1 MNHEY, CDR2 SMNVEV (reference sequence). In DNA form, the CDR3 reads TGTGCCAGCAGTTTATACAGGGGTGAAAAACTGTTTTTT. Translation: CASSLYRGEKLFF. The entire variable domain, with the rest obtained from reference TRBV27 and TRBJ1-4, is as follows: EAQVTQNPRYLITVTGKKLTVTCSQNMNHEYMSWYRQDPGLGLRQIYYSMNVEVTDKGDVPEGYKVSRKEKRNFPLILESPSPNQTSLYFCASSLYRGEKLFFGSGTQLSVL.

CDR3 region: CSVVGTVTEAFF. CDR3 nucleotides: TGCAGCGTTGTTGGGACAGTCACTGAAGCTTTCTTT. The V and J genes are TRBV29-1 and TRBJ1-1; 7 bases line up with TRBD1. CDR1 is SQVTM and CDR2 is ANQGSEA in the germline V gene. The CDR3 covers 12 residues. The V segment lost 4 bases and the J segment 4 bases; nucleotides outside the gene matches: 3.

This rearrangement joins TRBV6-2 or TRBV6-3 to TRBJ2-7, with D perhaps TRBD2 (5 bases). V was clipped by 6 bases and J by 3 bases, with 9 bases between them. CDR1 and CDR2 (germline): MNHEY, SVGEGT. The CDR3 consists of 12 residues. This CDR3 is CASSSGSYEQYF. The CDR3 DNA sequence: TGTGCCAGCAGCTCGGGGAGCTACGAGCAGTACTTC.

The chain carries TRBV5-4 and TRBJ2-3; D may be TRBD2 (5 bases). Germline assignment: CDR1 SGHNT and CDR2 YYREEE (reference sequence). The CDR3 length is 13 residues. Trimming pared 5 bases from V and 1 base from J, leaving 8 bases between. CDR3 nucleotide sequence: TGTGCCAGCAGTAGCGCGCGCACAGATACGCAGTATTTT. Encoded protein: CASSSARTDTQYF.

The chain has TRBV6-2 or TRBV6-3 and TRBJ1-2; 9 bases line up with TRBD1. Germline-derived CDR1 and CDR2 are MNHEY and SVGEGT. The J segment lost 4 bases and the V segment lost 2 bases, leaving 8 bases of the junction unmatched. The CDR3 sequence is 16 residues long. The CDR3 region is CASSYQGTGPPYGYTF. Here the CDR3 DNA reads TGTGCCAGCAGTTACCAGGGGACAGGGCCCCCCTATGGCTACACCTTC.

The V and J genes are TRBV7-9 and TRBJ2-2, with D perhaps matching TRBD1 (6 bases). Germline assignment: CDR1 SEHNR and CDR2 FQNEAQ (reference sequence). Trimming stripped 4 bases from V and 5 bases from J, with 14 bases between. The CDR3 totals 15 residues. The CDR3 nucleotides read TGTGCCAGCAGCTCGGACCTACAGGGAACCGGGGAGCTGTTTTTT. It encodes CASSSDLQGTGELFF.

This clone was picked up a small number of times. The chain links TRBV11-2 to TRBJ1-1; 7 nucleotides align to TRBD1. The germline gives CDR1 SGHAT, CDR2 FQNNGV. J gave up 1 base and V 3 bases, and 2 bases lay outside the gene matches. This CDR3 has 14 amino acids. Here the CDR3 reads CASSFEGANTEAFF. CDR3 bases: TGTGCCAGCAGCTTTGAGGGGGCGAACACTGAAGCTTTCTTT.

This clone has just a few counts. V gene TRBV2 combines with J gene TRBJ2-3, with D perhaps matching TRBD2 (5 bases). The CDR3 extends over 16 amino acids. The germline CDR1 and CDR2 sequences are SNHLY and FYNNEI. V was clipped by 4 bases and J by 3 bases, with 17 bases between them. The CDR3 bases are TGTGCCAGCAGTGCCGGGCTAGCAGCCTTAACAGATACGCAGTATTTT. Protein product: CASSAGLAALTDTQYF.

The V gene is TRBV9, the J gene TRBJ1-3; 8 bases match TRBD1. With V trimmed by 3 bases and J by 8 bases, 7 bases remained unmatched. The CDR3 runs 14 residues. CDR1 is SGDLS, CDR2 YYNGEE, per germline. CDR3: CASSGTGGGDTIYF. The CDR3 DNA is TGTGCCAGCAGCGGCACAGGGGGAGGGGACACCATATATTTT. Full variable domain (remainder filled in from reference TRBV9 and TRBJ1-3): DSGVTQTPKHLITATGQRVTLRCSPRSGDLSVYWYQQSLDQGLQFLIQYYNGEERAKGNILERFSAQQFPDLHSELNLSSLELGDSALYFCASSGTGGGDTIYFGEGSWLTVV.

The rearrangement links TRBV5-1 to TRBJ1-2, with 7 bases lining up with TRBD1. Looked up from germline, CDR1 is SGHRS and CDR2 is YFSETQ. This CDR3 has 16 amino acids. V lost 2 bases to trimming and J lost 0 bases; unmatched junction nucleotides: 7. CDR3 in amino acids: CASSLAQGRANYGYTF. Written as DNA, the CDR3 is TGCGCCAGCAGCTTAGCACAGGGGCGAGCTAACTATGGCTACACCTTC.

The V gene is TRBV19, the J gene TRBJ2-7, with a tentative D call TRBD2 (5 bases). The germline gives CDR1 LNHDA, CDR2 SQIVND (reference sequence). V lost 10 bases to trimming and J lost 1 base, with 11 bases between them. CDR3 length: 12 amino acids. The CDR3 DNA reads as TGTGCCACAAGGTCGGGGTCCTACGAGCAGTACTTC. The encoded protein is CATRSGSYEQYF.

V gene TRBV25-1 combines with J gene TRBJ1-2, with D possibly TRBD1 on 5 matching bases. Germline V gene sequence: CDR1 MGHDK, CDR2 SYGVNS. There are 16 residues in the CDR3. V lost 5 bases and J 4 bases, leaving 20 bases between the germline ends. Written as DNA, the CDR3 is TGTGCCAGCAGTTCGGTAAAGGGGCCTCCCCGCTATGGCTACACCTTC. Translating gives CASSSVKGPPRYGYTF.

The chain combines TRBV5-5 with TRBJ1-5; TRBD1 aligns across 10 bases. Germline V gene lookup returns CDR1 SGHKS and CDR2 YYEKEE (reference sequence). V gave up 3 bases and J gave up 3 bases; unmatched junction bases: 6. This CDR3 contains 16 residues. This chain's CDR3 is CASSWGTGDLNQPQHF. The DNA for the CDR3 is TGTGCCAGCAGCTGGGGGACAGGGGACCTCAATCAGCCCCAGCATTTT.

V gene TRBV19 combines with J gene TRBJ2-5; D is unclear. The CDR3 contains 14 residues. Per germline, CDR1 LNHDA and CDR2 SQIVND (reference sequence). Trimming removed 2 bases from V and 1 base from J, with 8 bases in between. The CDR3 DNA follows: TGTGCCAGTAGTATACAGGCAAGCCAAGAGACCCAGTACTTC. This gives the protein CASSIQASQETQYF.

The chain uses TRBV10-1 and TRBJ1-5; 7 nucleotides agree with TRBD1. The V and J ends lost 3 bases and 5 bases, in that order; junction bases with no gene match: 1. The CDR3 length is 13 residues. Germline-derived CDR1 and CDR2 are WNHNN and SYGVQD (reference sequence). CDR3 nucleotide sequence: TGCGCCAGCAGTGAAGACAGGGATCAGCCCCAGCATTTT. Translated: CASSEDRDQPQHF.

The chain recombines TRBV30 with TRBJ1-2; D gene uncertain. The CDR3 spans 13 residues. Trimming removed 8 bases at V and 4 bases at J, with 17 bases between. The germline CDR1 and CDR2 sequences are GTSNPN and SVGIG (reference sequence). The CDR3 sequence is CARTTPGGYGYTF. CDR3 DNA sequence: TGTGCCCGAACGACCCCGGGAGGCTATGGCTACACCTTC.

This chain links TRBV6-1 with TRBJ2-7; a possible D gene is TRBD1 (5 bases). The CDR3 is made up of 14 amino acids. The germline gives CDR1 MNHNS, CDR2 SASEGT. Trimming left V 2 bases short and J 7 bases short, with 15 bases between. This chain's CDR3 is CASSESKGKGEQYF. CDR3 DNA sequence: TGTGCCAGCAGTGAATCAAAGGGGAAGGGAGAGCAGTACTTC.

The chain combines TRBV7-3 with TRBJ2-2, with D maybe TRBD2 (5 bases). The CDR3 has 13 amino acids. V lost 4 bases and J 7 bases, leaving 10 bases between the germline ends. In germline, CDR1 is SGHTA, CDR2 FQGTGA. CDR3: CASSSPGYGELFF. In DNA form, the CDR3 reads TGTGCCAGCAGCTCCCCGGGATACGGGGAGCTGTTTTTT.

V is TRBV5-6 and J is TRBJ2-2, with 7 bases aligning to TRBD1. There are 15 residues in the CDR3. CDR1 is SGHDT, CDR2 YYEEEE, per germline. The trim removed 2 bases at V and 5 bases at J, leaving 6 bases unmatched. CDR3 residues: CASSLDRVVTGELFF. The CDR3 region has the DNA TGTGCCAGCAGCTTAGACAGGGTTGTTACCGGGGAGCTGTTTTTT. Full variable domain (remainder filled in from reference TRBV5-6 and TRBJ2-2): DAGVTQSPTHLIKTRGQQVTLRCSPKSGHDTVSWYQQALGQGPQFIFQYYEEEERQRGNFPDRFSGHQFPNYSSELNVNALLLGDSALYLCASSLDRVVTGELFFGEGSRLTVL.

The chain carries TRBV5-1 and TRBJ2-7, with 14 bases fitting TRBD2. CDR1 and CDR2 from the germline V gene are SGHRS and YFSETQ. This CDR3 is built from 16 residues. V was clipped by 3 bases and J by 4 bases; unmatched bases: 6. The CDR3 DNA sequence: TGCGCCAGCAGCTCGACTAGCGGGGGGGAATTTTACGAGCAGTACTTC. Encoded protein: CASSSTSGGEFYEQYF. Full variable domain (outside the CDR3, taken from reference TRBV5-1 and TRBJ2-7): KAGVTQTPRYLIKTRGQQVTLSCSPISGHRSVSWYQQTPGQGLQFLFEYFSETQRNKGNFPGRFSGRQFSNSRSEMNVSTLELGDSALYLCASSSTSGGEFYEQYFGPGTRLTVT.

The genes are TRBV7-8 and TRBJ1-2; D might be TRBD1 (6 bases). The CDR3 is 16 amino acids. Germline loops: CDR1 SGHVS, CDR2 FQNEAQ. Trimming removed 1 base at V and 8 bases at J, with 20 bases between. The CDR3 sequence: CASSLVPWGGAAGYTF. CDR3 nucleotides: TGTGCCAGCAGCTTAGTCCCCTGGGGGGGGGCGGCGGGCTACACCTTC.

The J gene is TRBJ1-5, the V gene TRBV27; the D is unclear. The CDR3 is made up of 13 amino acids. Trimming took 7 bases from V and 4 from J, leaving 11 bases between them. The V gene's germline CDR1 is MNHEY and CDR2 SMNVEV (reference sequence). The CDR3 loop reads CASTGSLNQPQHF. The DNA for the CDR3 is TGTGCCAGCACAGGTTCATTAAATCAGCCCCAGCATTTT.

This chain connects TRBV7-2 to TRBJ1-1, with 8 bases lining up with TRBD1. Trimming took 5 bases from V and 1 from J; bases not matched to a gene: 6. CDR3 length equals 15 residues. CDR1 and CDR2 (germline): SGHTA, FQGNSA. The DNA of the CDR3 is TGTGCCAGCAGCCGTCGGACAGGGAGGAACACTGAAGCTTTCTTT. Amino acid sequence: CASSRRTGRNTEAFF.

J is TRBJ1-4 and V is TRBV28, with a weak D call TRBD1 (6 bases). Trimming removed 5 bases at V and 8 bases at J, with 15 bases between. This CDR3 region has 14 residues. Per the germline V gene, CDR1 is MDHEN and CDR2 is SYDVKM. The CDR3 DNA reads TGTGCCAGCAGTCCGACCGCAAGGGGGGAAAAACTGTTTTTT. This encodes CASSPTARGEKLFF.

The V call is TRBV7-3, the J call TRBJ1-1; D call uncertain. The V end was cut by 3 bases, the J end by 3 bases, with 8 bases between. The CDR3 totals 13 residues. Germline V CDR1 and CDR2: SGHTA, FQGTGA. The DNA of the CDR3 is TGTGCCAGCAGCTTGCAGGAGGACACTGAAGCTTTCTTT. As protein: CASSLQEDTEAFF.

The gene calls are TRBV5-1 and TRBJ1-6, with TRBD1 as a possible D gene (5 bases). Germline V CDR1 and CDR2: SGHRS, YFSETQ. CDR3 size: 14 residues. The V gene lost 1 base and the J gene lost 5 bases, with 7 bases spanning the gap. CDR3 residues: CASSLQQDNSPLHF. CDR3 nucleotide sequence: TGCGCCAGCAGCTTGCAACAGGATAATTCACCCCTCCACTTT.